What follows are 21 T cell receptor beta chains derived from one specimen sequenced in a study of blood T cell repertoires in COVID-19. Clones were read by immunoSEQ multiplex PCR, and TCRdb kept only the in-frame ones, dropping some. The repertoire has over 85,000 clones, 75% to 90% of them found once; the top ten carry around 19%. The source material was peripheral blood. All receptors come from an elderly woman with acute or convalescent COVID-19.

The chain joins TRBV7-2 to TRBJ2-1; a possible D gene is TRBD2 (6 bases). Germline V lookup: CDR1 SGHTA, CDR2 FQGNSA. Between the trimmed V and J ends, which lost 1 base and 5 bases, there was a span of 12 bases. The CDR3 has 15 amino acids. As DNA, the CDR3 is TGTGCCAGCAGCTTAGACGGGGGTGGTCACAATGAGCAGTTCTTC. Protein sequence: CASSLDGGGHNEQFF.

The chain employs TRBV5-1 and TRBJ2-7, with D hard to call. The germline CDR1 and CDR2 sequences are SGHRS and YFSETQ. This CDR3 contains 14 residues. Trimming took 1 base from V and 1 from J, leaving 9 bases between them. The CDR3 protein is CASSLFFLSYEQYF. DNA for the CDR3: TGCGCCAGCAGCTTGTTCTTTTTATCCTACGAGCAGTACTTC.

The gene calls are TRBV5-1 and TRBJ2-7; possibly TRBD1 for D (6 bases). Trimming shortened V by 1 base and J by 2 bases, and 22 bases separated the two germline ends. CDR3 length equals 18 residues. The germline V gene has CDR1 SGHRS and CDR2 YFSETQ. This CDR3 reads CASSLFPDTGTNPYEQYF. DNA of the CDR3: TGCGCCAGCAGCTTGTTTCCAGATACCGGGACAAATCCCTACGAGCAGTACTTC.

The gene calls are TRBV7-3 and TRBJ1-6, with TRBD1 identical over 8 bases. The CDR3 runs 15 residues. Germline assignment: CDR1 SGHTA and CDR2 FQGTGA. The V segment lost 5 bases and the J segment 4 bases; nucleotides outside the gene matches: 4. CDR3 DNA sequence: TGTGCCAGCAGCGGGGGACAGGTATATAATTCACCCCTCCACTTT. Translation: CASSGGQVYNSPLHF.

The genes are TRBV12-5 and TRBJ2-3, with 8 bases identical to TRBD2. Per the germline V gene, CDR1 is LGHNT and CDR2 is FRNRAP. V trimming: 2 bases; J trimming: 11 bases; junction bases outside the gene matches: 3. The CDR3 totals 12 residues. This chain's CDR3 is CASGLSSGGQYF. DNA of the CDR3: TGTGCTAGTGGTTTGAGCAGCGGGGGGCAGTATTTT.

This chain uses TRBV6-6 with TRBJ2-7; D possibly corresponds to TRBD1 (5 bases). V was cut by 6 bases and J by 10 bases, with 19 bases left in between. CDR1 is MNHNY, CDR2 SVGAGI, per germline (reference sequence). The CDR3 is 13 amino acids. The CDR3 coding sequence is TGTGCCAGCAGCCCCAAGTTAGGGGCGTCACAGTACTTC. The encoded protein is CASSPKLGASQYF.

This clone was detected only a few times. This chain links TRBV6-5 with TRBJ2-7; D remains ambiguous. CDR1 MNHEY and CDR2 SVGAGI come from the germline V gene. The CDR3 covers 11 residues. Trimming pared 7 bases from V and 1 base from J, leaving 5 bases between. The CDR3: CASTISYEQYF. The CDR3 DNA sequence: TGTGCCAGCACCATTTCCTACGAGCAGTACTTC.

V and J are TRBV11-1 and TRBJ1-1; 9 positions agree with TRBD1. Germline V gene data show CDR1 as SGHAT and CDR2 as FQDESV (reference sequence). Trimming removed 5 bases from V and 0 bases from J; junction bases left unmatched: 4. The CDR3 runs to 15 residues. The CDR3 spells CASSLGTGMNTEAFF. The CDR3 DNA reads as TGTGCCAGCAGCCTCGGGACAGGGATGAACACTGAAGCTTTCTTT.

This rearrangement joins TRBV5-1 to TRBJ2-2; 9 positions match TRBD1. Germline CDR1 SGHRS, CDR2 YFSETQ. The CDR3 consists of 17 residues. V shed 0 bases and J 6 bases; nucleotides not matched to a gene: 9. The CDR3 DNA sequence: TGCGCCAGCAGCTTGGCTCCGGGACAGGGACGAGCCGGGGAGCTGTTTTTT. This sequence encodes CASSLAPGQGRAGELFF.

CDR3 protein: CASSSGTSGGAREEQFF. CDR3 coding DNA: TGTGCCAGCAGCTCCGGGACTAGCGGGGGGGCCCGAGAGGAGCAGTTCTTC. The gene calls are TRBV7-2 and TRBJ2-1, with TRBD2 identical over 16 bases. Germline V gene lookup returns CDR1 SGHTA and CDR2 FQGNSA. The CDR3 is 17 amino acids. V shed 4 bases and J 10 bases; nucleotides not matched to a gene: 10.

The gene calls are TRBV9 and TRBJ2-1, with TRBD2 identical over 12 bases. Germline CDR1 reads SGDLS; CDR2 reads YYNGEE. The CDR3 is made up of 16 amino acids. Unmatched junction bases numbered 13, after V lost 4 bases and J lost 11 bases. The CDR3 nucleotides are TGTGCCAGCAGCCCGACTAGCGGGGGCCTCTTCTCGAAGCAGTTCTTC. Protein sequence: CASSPTSGGLFSKQFF.

CDR3 residues: CASSPRGSPRSGEQFF. The CDR3 coding sequence is TGTGCCAGCAGCCCCCGTGGGAGCCCTCGATCAGGTGAGCAGTTCTTC. The V gene is TRBV7-2, the J gene TRBJ2-1, with D tentatively TRBD2 (5 bases). V was trimmed by 5 bases and J by 9 bases, leaving 23 bases between them. The CDR3 is made up of 16 amino acids. The germline V gene encodes CDR1 SGHTA and CDR2 FQGNSA.

The chain links TRBV3-1 (or the pseudogene TRBV3-2) to TRBJ1-6; D possibly corresponds to TRBD1 (5 bases). Germline V gene data show CDR1 as LGHDT and CDR2 as YNNKEL (reference sequence). Between the trimmed V and J ends, which lost 4 bases and 4 bases, there was a span of 11 bases. The CDR3 has 15 amino acids. The CDR3 DNA sequence: TGTGCCAGCAGCCCGTCGACAGCGTATAATTCACCCCTCCACTTT. This gives the protein CASSPSTAYNSPLHF.

The chain links TRBV13 to TRBJ1-1, with 8 bases aligning to TRBD1. V lost 1 base and J lost 3; bases outside the gene matches: 4. The CDR3 is 15 amino acids. Germline lookup yields CDR1 PRHDT and CDR2 FYEKMQ (reference sequence). CDR3 in DNA: TGTGCCAGCAGCTTAGAATTGACAGGGGACACTGAAGCTTTCTTT. This translates into CASSLELTGDTEAFF.

This clone was observed once. V usage is TRBV19 and J usage is TRBJ1-5, with D unclear. Between the trimmed V and J ends, which lost 0 bases and 1 base, there was a span of 10 bases. Germline-derived CDR1 and CDR2 are LNHDA and SQIVND (reference sequence). The CDR3 length is 16 residues. CDR3 DNA sequence: TGTGCCAGTAGTATAGATCCCCCGAGGAGCAATCAGCCCCAGCATTTT. Its protein is CASSIDPPRSNQPQHF.

The rearrangement joins TRBV5-1 to TRBJ2-7, with TRBD1 matching over 7 bases. This CDR3 has 14 residues. J lost 4 bases, V lost 4 bases, and 8 bases had no gene match. Germline-derived CDR1 and CDR2 are SGHRS and YFSETQ. The DNA for the CDR3 is TGCGCCAGCAGCCCCGGGACAGCGTTTTACGAGCAGTACTTC. This sequence encodes CASSPGTAFYEQYF.

The V call is TRBV23-1, the J call TRBJ1-1; possibly TRBD1 for D (5 bases). TRBV23-1 is an ORF; its function is uncertain. V was cut by 5 bases and J by 1 base, with 17 bases left in between. The CDR3 extends over 16 amino acids. The CDR3 loop is CASSKLSGGTNTEAFF. Here the CDR3 DNA reads TGCGCCAGCAGTAAATTATCCGGGGGGACGAACACTGAAGCTTTCTTT.

The CDR3 nucleotides read TGTGCTAGTGGTTTGGTTCTAGACAGGGTTTCGGTCGAGCAGTACTTC. Protein sequence: CASGLVLDRVSVEQYF. This rearrangement joins TRBV12-5 to TRBJ2-7; 7 bases are a match to TRBD1. This CDR3 region has 16 residues. Germline CDR1 is LGHNT and CDR2 is FRNRAP. The V and J ends lost 0 bases and 6 bases, in that order; junction bases with no gene match: 11.

The CDR3, as DNA: TGTGCCAGCAGCCCGCGACTAGCGGGGGCCTACAATGAGCAGTTCTTC. This translates into CASSPRLAGAYNEQFF. The chain links TRBV3-1 (or the pseudogene TRBV3-2) to TRBJ2-1; the match to TRBD2 covers 12 bases. This CDR3 region has 16 residues. V trimming: 4 bases; J trimming: 2 bases; junction bases outside the gene matches: 3. The germline CDR1 and CDR2 sequences are LGHDT and YNNKEL (reference sequence).

V usage is TRBV6-5 and J usage is TRBJ2-7; maybe TRBD2 (5 bases). The ends were cut back, 2 bases at V and 1 base at J, with 6 bases in the middle. Per germline, CDR1 MNHEY and CDR2 SVGAGI. This CDR3 comprises 13 residues. The CDR3 loop is CASSYGESYEQYF. DNA for the CDR3: TGTGCCAGCAGTTACGGGGAGTCCTACGAGCAGTACTTC.

The V gene is TRBV6-5, the J gene TRBJ2-1, with a tentative D call TRBD2 (5 bases). The germline CDR1 and CDR2 sequences are MNHEY and SVGAGI. CDR3 length: 14 amino acids. V dropped 10 bases and J dropped 0 bases, with 13 bases sitting between them. CDR3 amino acids: CATRIATSYNEQFF. CDR3 DNA: TGTGCCACCAGGATAGCGACCTCCTACAATGAGCAGTTCTTC.